This record concerns one TCR beta chain sequence. Its antigen remains unknown. CD4+ cell separation produced CD45RA+ naive and CD45RA-negative memory subsets. The sample belongs to a study of shared clonotypes between healthy human individuals. General study findings and limits: Despite large depth, rarefaction showed incomplete sorted-subset sequencing.

This CDR3 is built from 19 residues. Unmatched junction bases numbered 12, after V lost 3 bases and J lost 0 bases. Germline V gives CDR1 LNHDA, CDR2 SQIVND (reference sequence). It was 150 to 250 ng DNA, 28,000 or so T cell genomes, that sorted-subset replicate PCRs used. Produced via immunoSEQ multiplex PCR; TCRdb's table is partial and in-frame only. Of more than 2,000,000 clones listed, 85% to 95% were seen once; the top ten hold around 0.4%. The sample was naive CD4+ T cells from PBMCs. Documented subset: CD45RA+ positively selected. This sequence was found in a man aged 18 to 35 in good health. Some clones in this sample may be carry-over from other donors' samples. The chain links TRBV19 to TRBJ1-5; 9 bases line up with TRBD1. The CDR3 region is CASSIPRDRALRSNQPQHF. In DNA, the CDR3 is TGTGCCAGTAGTATTCCCCGGGACAGGGCCCTTCGTAGCAATCAGCCCCAGCATTTT.